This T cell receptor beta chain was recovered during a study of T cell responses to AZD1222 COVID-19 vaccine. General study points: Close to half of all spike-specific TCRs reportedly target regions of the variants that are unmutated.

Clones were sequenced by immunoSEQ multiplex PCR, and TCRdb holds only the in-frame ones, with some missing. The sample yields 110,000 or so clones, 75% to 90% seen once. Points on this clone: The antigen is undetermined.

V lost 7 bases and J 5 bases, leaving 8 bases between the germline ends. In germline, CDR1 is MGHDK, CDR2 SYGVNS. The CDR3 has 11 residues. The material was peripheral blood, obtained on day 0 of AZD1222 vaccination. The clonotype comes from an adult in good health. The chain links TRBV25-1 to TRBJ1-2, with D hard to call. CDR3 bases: TGTGCCAGCAAGGGAGGGTATGGCTACACCTTC. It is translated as CASKGGYGYTF.